This TCR beta chain was profiled in a study of identical twins. TCRdb re-called the 5' RACE reads through MiXCR, storing one row per CDR3 protein. The data hold about 390,000 distinct CDR3 sequences, with roughly 9% observed a single time. This clonotype showed up just a few times. The CDR3 is made up of 14 amino acids. CDR1 SQVTM and CDR2 ANQGSEA come from the germline V gene. With 7 bases clipped from V and 11 bases from J, the junction kept 15 bases outside the gene matches. The sequencing sample was made of naive T cells sorted from blood. The chain uses TRBV29-1 and TRBJ2-3; 10 bases agree with TRBD2. The TCR sequence derives from a woman between 50 and 59 years old in good health. CDR3 residues: CSGVLAGRIYRQYF. The CDR3 DNA reads as TGCAGCGGAGTACTAGCGGGACGCATCTACAGGCAGTATTTT.